This T cell receptor (beta chain) was obtained from a study of CD8 T cells in ankylosing spondylitis. Points from the study as a whole: What seemed typical of ankylosing spondylitis blood was a TCR beta motif built from several highly homologous variants.

TCRdb itself ran the 5' RACE reads through MiXCR, one entry per CDR3 protein. The table lists fewer than 400,000 distinct CDR3 sequences, 20% to 25% of them singletons. CDR3 length: 14 residues. Points on this clonotype: Its antigen is as yet unknown.

The rearrangement uses TRBV21-1 and TRBJ1-6; the D call of TRBD1 is as the table states it, not checked on the DNA. TRBV21-1 is labeled a pseudogene. Sequences were obtained from blood, either unsorted or a sorted T cell fraction (not recorded which). The source of this sequence is a male donor with ankylosing spondylitis. The CDR3 here is CANSTGLQNSPLHF. CDR3 nucleotide sequence: TGTGCCAATTCGACAGGGCTTCAGAATTCACCCCTCCACTTT.